This TCR beta chain derives from a study of siplizumab effects on memory and regulatory T cells. General study points: The naive T cell population seemed more diverse than memory cells and seemed a major contributor to the alloresponse. Treg-derived clones made up an average of roughly 66% of mappable alloreactive CD4+ clones with siplizumab and approximately 30% in controls. Researchers did not confirm the suppressive function of proliferating Tregs from siplizumab cultures.

About this clone: As yet, its antigen is unknown.

The data were produced by immunoSEQ multiplex PCR, yet TCRdb's version contains in-frame clones alone and is incomplete. In the table there are approximately 120,000 clones, 93% of which are singletons. Sequencing input: non-Treg CD4+ T cells sorted from blood. This clonotype was sampled from a human donor in good health.

CDR3 nucleotide sequence: TGTGCCAGCGATAGTAGCAATCAGCCCCAGCATTTT. It is translated as CASDSSNQPQHF. The chain joins TRBV28 to TRBJ1-5; D is unresolved. This CDR3 has 12 residues. Trimming left V 8 bases short and J 0 bases short, with 5 bases between. Germline lookup yields CDR1 MDHEN and CDR2 SYDVKM.